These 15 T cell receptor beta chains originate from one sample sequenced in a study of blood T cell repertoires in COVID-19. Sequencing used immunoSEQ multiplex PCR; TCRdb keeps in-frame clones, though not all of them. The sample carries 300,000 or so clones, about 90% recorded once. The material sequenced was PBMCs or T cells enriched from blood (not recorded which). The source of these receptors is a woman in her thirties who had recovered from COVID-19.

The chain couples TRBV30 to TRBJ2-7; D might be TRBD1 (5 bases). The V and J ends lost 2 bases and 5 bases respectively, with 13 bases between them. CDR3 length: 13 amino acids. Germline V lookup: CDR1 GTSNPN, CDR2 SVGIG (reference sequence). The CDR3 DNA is TGTGCCTGGAGTCCCCTGACAGTCAACGAGCAGTACTTC. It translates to CAWSPLTVNEQYF.

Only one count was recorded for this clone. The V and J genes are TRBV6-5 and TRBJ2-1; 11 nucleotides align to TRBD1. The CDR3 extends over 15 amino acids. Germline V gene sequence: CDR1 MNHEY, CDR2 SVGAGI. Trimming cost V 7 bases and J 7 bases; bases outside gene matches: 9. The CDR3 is CASTPRTGGRNEQFF. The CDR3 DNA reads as TGTGCCAGCACTCCGCGGACAGGGGGCAGGAATGAGCAGTTCTTC.

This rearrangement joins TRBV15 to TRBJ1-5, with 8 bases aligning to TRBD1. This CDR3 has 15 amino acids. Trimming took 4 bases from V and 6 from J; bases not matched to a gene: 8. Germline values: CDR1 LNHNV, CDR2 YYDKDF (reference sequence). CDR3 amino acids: CATSKRTGRIQPQHF. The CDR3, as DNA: TGTGCCACCAGCAAACGGACAGGGCGCATTCAGCCCCAGCATTTT.

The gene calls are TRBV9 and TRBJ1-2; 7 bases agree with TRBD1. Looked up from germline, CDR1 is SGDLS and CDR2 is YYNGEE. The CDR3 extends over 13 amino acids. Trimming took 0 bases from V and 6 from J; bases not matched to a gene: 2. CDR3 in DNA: TGTGCCAGCAGCGTAGTAACAGGGGATGGCTACACCTTC. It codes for CASSVVTGDGYTF.

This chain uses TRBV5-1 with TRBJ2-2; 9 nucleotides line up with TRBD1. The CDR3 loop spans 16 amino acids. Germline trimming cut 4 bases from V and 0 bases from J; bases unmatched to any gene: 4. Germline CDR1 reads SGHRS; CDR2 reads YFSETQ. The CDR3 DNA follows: TGCGCCAGCAGCCTCACAGGGGGCACGAACACCGGGGAGCTGTTTTTT. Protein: CASSLTGGTNTGELFF.

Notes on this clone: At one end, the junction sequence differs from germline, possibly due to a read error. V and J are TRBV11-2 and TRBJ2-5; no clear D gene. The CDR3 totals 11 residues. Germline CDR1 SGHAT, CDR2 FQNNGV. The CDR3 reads CASSMAEAQYF. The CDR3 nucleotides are TGTGCCAGCAGCATGGCAGAGGCCCAGTACTTC.

The CDR3 region has the DNA TGTGCCAGCAGTGACCCCTCTAGCGGGGGGCTTACCGGGGAGCTGTTTTTT. Translating it yields CASSDPSSGGLTGELFF. V usage is TRBV6-1 and J usage is TRBJ2-2; the match to TRBD2 covers 11 bases. The V gene's germline CDR1 is MNHNS and CDR2 SASEGT. This CDR3 has 17 residues. After removal of 3 bases from V and 5 bases from J, the junction contained 8 bases not matched to a gene.

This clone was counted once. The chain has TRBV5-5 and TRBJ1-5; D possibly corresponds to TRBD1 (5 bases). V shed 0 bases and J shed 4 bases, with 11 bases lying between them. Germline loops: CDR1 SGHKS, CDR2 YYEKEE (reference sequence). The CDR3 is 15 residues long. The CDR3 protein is CASSLAGQGNQPQHF. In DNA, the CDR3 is TGTGCCAGCAGCTTGGCAGGCCAGGGAAATCAGCCCCAGCATTTT.

Written as DNA, the CDR3 is TGTGCCAGCAGCTCGACAGGGATTGAAGCTTTCTTT. Its translation: CASSSTGIEAFF. The genes are TRBV7-9 and TRBJ1-1; TRBD1 matches 7 bases. This CDR3 is 12 amino acids long. Per the germline V gene, CDR1 is SEHNR and CDR2 is FQNEAQ (reference sequence). The V gene end was trimmed by 4 bases and the J gene end by 7 bases; junction bases not matched to a gene: 3.

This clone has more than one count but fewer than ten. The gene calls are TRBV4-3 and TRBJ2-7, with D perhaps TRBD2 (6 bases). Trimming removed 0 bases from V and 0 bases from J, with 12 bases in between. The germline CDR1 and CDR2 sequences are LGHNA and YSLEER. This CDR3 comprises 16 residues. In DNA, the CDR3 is TGCGCCAGCAGCCAAGAGGGTTTCGGGAGCTCCTACGAGCAGTACTTC. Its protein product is CASSQEGFGSSYEQYF.

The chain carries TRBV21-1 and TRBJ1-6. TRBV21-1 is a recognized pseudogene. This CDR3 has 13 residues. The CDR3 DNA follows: TGTGCCAGCAGCAAAGGGGGGGATTCACCCCTCCACTTT. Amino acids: CASSKGGDSPLHF.

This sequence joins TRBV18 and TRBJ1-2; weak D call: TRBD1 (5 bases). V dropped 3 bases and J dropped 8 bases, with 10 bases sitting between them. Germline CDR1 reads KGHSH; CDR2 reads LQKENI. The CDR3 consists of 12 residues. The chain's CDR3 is CASSPGGEGYTF. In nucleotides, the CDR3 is TGTGCCAGCTCACCGGGGGGGGAAGGCTACACCTTC.

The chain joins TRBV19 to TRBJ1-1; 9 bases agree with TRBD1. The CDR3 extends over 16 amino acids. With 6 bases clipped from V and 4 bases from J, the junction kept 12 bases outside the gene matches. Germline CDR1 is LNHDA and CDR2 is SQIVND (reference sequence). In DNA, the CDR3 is TGTGCCAGTAGCCTCCCGGGACAGGGCCGGGGCACTGAAGCTTTCTTT. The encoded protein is CASSLPGQGRGTEAFF. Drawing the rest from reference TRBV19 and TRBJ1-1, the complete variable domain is DGGITQSPKYLFRKEGQNVTLSCEQNLNHDAMYWYRQDPGQGLRLIYYSQIVNDFQKGDIAEGYSVSREKKESFPLTVTSAQKNPTAFYLCASSLPGQGRGTEAFFGQGTRLTVV.

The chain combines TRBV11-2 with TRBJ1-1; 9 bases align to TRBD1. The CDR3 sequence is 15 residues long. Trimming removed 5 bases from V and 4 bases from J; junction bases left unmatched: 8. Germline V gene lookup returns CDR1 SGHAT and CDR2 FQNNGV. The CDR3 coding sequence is TGTGCCAGCAGCCCCAACACAGGGGGCGGCACTGAAGCTTTCTTT. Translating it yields CASSPNTGGGTEAFF.

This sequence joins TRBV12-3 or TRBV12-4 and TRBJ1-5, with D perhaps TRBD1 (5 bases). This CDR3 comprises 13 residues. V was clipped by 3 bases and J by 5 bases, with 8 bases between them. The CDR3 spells CASSFDSDQPQHF. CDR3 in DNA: TGTGCCAGCAGTTTTGACAGCGATCAGCCCCAGCATTTT.